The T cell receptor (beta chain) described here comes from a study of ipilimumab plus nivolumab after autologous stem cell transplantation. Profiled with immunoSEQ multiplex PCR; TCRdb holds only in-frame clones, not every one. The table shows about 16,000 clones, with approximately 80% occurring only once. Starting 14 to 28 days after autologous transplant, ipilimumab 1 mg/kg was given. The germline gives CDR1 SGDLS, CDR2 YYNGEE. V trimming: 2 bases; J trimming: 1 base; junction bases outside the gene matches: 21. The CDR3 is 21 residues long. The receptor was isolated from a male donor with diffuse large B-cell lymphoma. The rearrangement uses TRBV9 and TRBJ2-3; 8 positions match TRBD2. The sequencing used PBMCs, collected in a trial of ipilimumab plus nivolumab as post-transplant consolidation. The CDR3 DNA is TGTGCCAGCAGCGTCTCCCCCTGGGGGATAGCGGGGTTCTCTGGCACAGATACGCAGTATTTT. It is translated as CASSVSPWGIAGFSGTDTQYF.